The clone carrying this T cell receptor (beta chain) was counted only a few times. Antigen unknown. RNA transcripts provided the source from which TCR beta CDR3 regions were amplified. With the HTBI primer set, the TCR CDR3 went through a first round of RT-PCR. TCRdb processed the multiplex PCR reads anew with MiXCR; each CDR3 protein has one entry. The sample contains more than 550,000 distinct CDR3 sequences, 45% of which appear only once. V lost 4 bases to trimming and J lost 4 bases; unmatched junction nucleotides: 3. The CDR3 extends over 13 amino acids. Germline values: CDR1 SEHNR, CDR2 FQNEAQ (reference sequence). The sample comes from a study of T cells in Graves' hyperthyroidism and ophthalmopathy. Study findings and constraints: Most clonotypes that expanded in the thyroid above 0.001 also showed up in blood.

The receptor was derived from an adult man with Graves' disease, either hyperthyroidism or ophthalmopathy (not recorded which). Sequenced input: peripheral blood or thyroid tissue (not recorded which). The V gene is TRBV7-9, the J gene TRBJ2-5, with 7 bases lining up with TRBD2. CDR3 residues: CASSSPGGETQYF. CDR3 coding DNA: TGTGCCAGCAGCTCCCCGGGGGGAGAGACCCAGTACTTC.